This TCR beta chain appears in the sequencing data of a study of human T cells and chemical hapten exposure. Study details: Mostly female patients had alopecia areata, totalis or universalis.

TCRdb ran MiXCR on the RACE reads and lists one entry per CDR3 protein. The sample records some 54,000 distinct CDR3 sequences, over 9.5% being singletons. With 2 bases clipped from V and 4 bases from J, the junction kept 9 bases outside the gene matches. CDR3 length: 16 residues. Per the germline V gene, CDR1 is SGHAT and CDR2 is FQNNGV. This clonotype was detected ten times or more. Indicated time point: patch test 2, 6 weeks after DPC sensitization. Treatment denoted: therapeutic diphenylcyclopropenone sensitization with weekly scalp DPC. The chain links TRBV11-2 to TRBJ2-3; 7 bases map to TRBD2. The sequence was obtained from a woman between 50 and 59 years old with alopecia areata. Some clones in this sample may be carry-over from other donors' samples. The input for sequencing was whole blood, taken in connection with sensitization to the hapten diphenylcyclopropenone (DPC). Here the CDR3 reads CASSLTAGARSDTQYF. In DNA, the CDR3 is TGTGCCAGCAGCTTAACGGCGGGAGCCCGCTCAGATACGCAGTATTTT.